A single T cell receptor beta chain is shown here with its context. In its sample, this clonotype was seen a few times. The target of this receptor is not known. No qualities accompany the bases; no much larger clone lies one base away. The TCR beta CDR3 regions were amplified from the RNA transcripts. The first round of RT-PCR for the TCR CDR3 was performed with the HTBI primer set and the Qiagen OneStep RT-PCR kit. Libraries were constructed in a second round of multiplex PCR, after which size selection and purification were performed. Sequencing of the libraries was done on an Illumina HiSeq2000 using paired-end 100 bp reads. The study's own analysis went as follows. Raw data were processed with SOAPnuke, discarding reads with adapters, uncalled bases, mean Phred below 15, or no exact constant-primer or identifier match. COPE v1.2.5 was used to merge the high-quality paired reads, and each unique nucleotide sequence was defined as a clonotype. MiTCR v1.1 was used to align clonotypes to the IMGT TRBV, TRBD and TRBJ reference segments. Analysis was restricted to V-J combinations with a frequency above 0.0001, which covered 99.2% of repertoires. A TCS score was defined as the ratio of F50 (clonal expansion) to E x V (chaos), with BLOSUM62-based TCRdist applied between CDR3 peptides within each V-J. Welch's t-statistics and random forest reduced 514 V-J features to about 13, which were used in a naive Bayes classifier (R e1071). TCRdb cleaned the public reads at Q25 with fastp, built clones with MiXCR and kept in-frame beta chains. Entries that share a CDR3 protein sequence are merged under the most common genes and DNA. The V and J calls, along with clone size, are taken from TCRdb and not from the paper's own processing. A total of some 370,000 distinct CDR3 sequences appear in this sample, more than 12% of them only once. The biggest ten clones account for 25% to 30% of the sample.

V is cut by 8 bases and J by 9 bases, and the space between the germline ends is 16 bases. Taken from the germline V gene, the CDR1 and CDR2 loops are SGHTA and FQGNSA. Taken from cysteine to phenylalanine, the CDR3 has 12 residues. Only CDR3 DNA remains: 36 bases, in frame from the first base. The data derive from a study of T cells in Graves' hyperthyroidism and ophthalmopathy (dated by TCRdb to 2018 to 2020). In the study overall: Peripheral blood was collected at initial diagnosis, before any treatment. To identify distinguishing TCR V-J signatures, a discovery cohort of about 100 patients was used, comprising 43 with Graves' ophthalmopathy and under 60 with stable Graves' hyperthyroidism. Prospective prediction of ophthalmopathy was tested in an independent validation cohort consisting of 18 to 20 hyperthyroidism patients and approximately 16 patients who later progressed to ophthalmopathy. After sampling, hyperthyroidism patients received methimazole starting at 30 mg daily, and ophthalmopathy patients received high-dose intravenous methylprednisolone. The study also compared thyroid tissue and blood T-cell repertoires from 6 or 7 Graves' hyperthyroidism patients. TCR Vbeta CDR3 sequencing of 120 to 150 peripheral blood samples (roughly 41 ophthalmopathy, about 75 hyperthyroidism and roughly 17 progressor patients) is reported in the paper. The 95 to 100 discovery patients were randomly split 7:3 into training and test sets. Here is what the overall study found, with its caveats: No statistical method was used to fix the sample size in advance, and group allocation was not hidden from the investigators. During validation, the model predicted progression to ophthalmopathy a median of around 6 months ahead of onset, with more than 55% sensitivity and 72.22% specificity. A model built on a 13 V-J signature distinguished ophthalmopathy from stable hyperthyroidism, reaching over 85% sensitivity and 81.08% specificity in cross-validation and 80%/75% in testing. Blood samples also contained most of the expanded thyroid clonotypes (frequency above 0.001), which suggests that blood repertoires may reflect thyroid immune responses.

Ophthalmopathy patients had moderately to severely active disease, with a Clinical Activity Score of 3 or more, a NOSPECS grade of 4 or more, and a disease duration of less than 3 months. Any patient with an uncontrolled infection, another autoimmune disease, pregnancy or lactation was excluded. Diagnoses were established on the basis of clinical symptoms, serum thyroxine and TRAb, thyroid ultrasound, and orbital computed tomography. PBMCs were separated from approximately 10 ml of fresh peripheral blood using Ficoll-Paque density gradient centrifugation. Trizol reagent was used to extract total RNA, and RNA quality was then checked on an Agilent 2100 Bioanalyzer.

Sequencing input: blood. The sequence is built from TRBV7-2 and TRBJ1-1, with no confident D gene call. The receptor was isolated from a man over 45 with Graves' ophthalmopathy. The CDR3 here reads CASARGRRQAFF. The DNA sequence is given as TGTGCCAGCGCTCGAGGGCGGCGACAAGCTTTCTTT.